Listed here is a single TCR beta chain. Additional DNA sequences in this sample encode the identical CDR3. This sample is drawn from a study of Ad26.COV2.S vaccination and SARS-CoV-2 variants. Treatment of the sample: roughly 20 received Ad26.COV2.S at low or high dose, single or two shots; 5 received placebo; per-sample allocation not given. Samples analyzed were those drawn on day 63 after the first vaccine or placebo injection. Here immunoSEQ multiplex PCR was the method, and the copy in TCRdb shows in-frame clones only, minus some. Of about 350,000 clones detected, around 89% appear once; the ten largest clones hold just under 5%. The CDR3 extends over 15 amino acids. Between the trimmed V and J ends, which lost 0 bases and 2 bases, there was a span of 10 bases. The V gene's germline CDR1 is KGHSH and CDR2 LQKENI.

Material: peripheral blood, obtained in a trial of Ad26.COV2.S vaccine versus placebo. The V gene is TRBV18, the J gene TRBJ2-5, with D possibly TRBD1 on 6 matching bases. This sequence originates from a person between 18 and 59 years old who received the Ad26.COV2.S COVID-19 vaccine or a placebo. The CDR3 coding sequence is TGTGCCAGCTCACCACCGAGGACAGCACAAGAGACCCAGTACTTC. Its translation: CASSPPRTAQETQYF.